A single sample gave rise to the 5 T cell receptor beta chains below, sequenced in a study of blood T cell repertoires in COVID-19. Profiled with immunoSEQ multiplex PCR; TCRdb holds only in-frame clones, not every one. Among about 60,000 clones listed, 70% to 85% were seen once. The specimen was peripheral blood. The receptors originated from a human donor in a cohort sampled during active COVID-19.

The chain carries TRBV9 and TRBJ2-3, with 9 bases that match TRBD1. This CDR3 has 14 residues. The germline CDR1 and CDR2 sequences are SGDLS and YYNGEE. The V gene end was trimmed by 4 bases and the J gene end by 6 bases; junction bases not matched to a gene: 6. The CDR3 sequence: CASSRAGTGDTQYF. CDR3 in DNA: TGTGCCAGCAGCCGAGCGGGGACAGGGGATACGCAGTATTTT.

The V gene is TRBV11-1, the J gene TRBJ2-3; D may be TRBD2 (6 bases). V gave up 5 bases and J gave up 8 bases, with 14 bases separating them. Germline V lookup: CDR1 SGHAT, CDR2 FQDESV (reference sequence). The CDR3 loop spans 13 amino acids. CDR3 coding DNA: TGTGCCAGCAGCACCCAGACTAGTTCTACGCAGTATTTT. This gives the protein CASSTQTSSTQYF.

The genes are TRBV3-1 (or the pseudogene TRBV3-2) and TRBJ1-6; D possibly corresponds to TRBD1 (6 bases). Between the trimmed V and J ends, which lost 1 base and 7 bases, there was a span of 11 bases. Germline-derived CDR1 and CDR2 are LGHDT and YNNKEL (reference sequence). The CDR3 is 15 amino acids. In nucleotides, the CDR3 is TGTGCCAGCAGCCAAGTAGCCAGGGGAAATTCACCCCTCCACTTT. Protein sequence: CASSQVARGNSPLHF.

V usage is TRBV5-8 and J usage is TRBJ1-2; tentative D call: TRBD1 (5 bases). The CDR3 is 16 amino acids. The V end lost 1 base, the J end lost 8 bases, and 21 bases lay between the germline ends. Per the germline V gene, CDR1 is SGHTS and CDR2 is YDEGEE. This CDR3 is CASSLLGAKAAEGYTF. Here the CDR3 DNA reads TGTGCCAGCAGCTTGTTAGGGGCCAAGGCCGCTGAAGGCTACACCTTC.

This clone appeared once. The chain joins TRBV15 to TRBJ2-3; weak D call: TRBD2 (7 bases). Trimming took 4 bases from V and 2 from J, leaving 13 bases between them. Germline-derived CDR1 and CDR2 are LNHNV and YYDKDF (reference sequence). The CDR3 contains 15 residues. The CDR3 here is CATSIGGPVTDTQYF. The CDR3 DNA follows: TGTGCCACCAGCATCGGGGGGCCTGTCACAGATACGCAGTATTTT.